Listed here are 8 T cell receptor beta chains from one sample, sequenced in a study of T-cell reconstitution after alpha-beta-depleted transplantation in children. A library of TCRbeta sequences, prepared with unique molecular identifiers, was generated. Each CDR3 protein is one row after TCRdb ran MiXCR on the PCR reads. The sample holds under 300,000 distinct CDR3 sequences, around 9.7% seen once. Sequenced here: PBMCs from the stem cell graft donor, sampled from the stem cell graft. These receptors were collected from a human donor who donated a stem cell graft to a child with SCID.

The V and J genes are TRBV20-1 and TRBJ1-1; D is unresolved. Germline assignment: CDR1 DFQATT and CDR2 SNEGSKA (reference sequence). The CDR3 sequence is 12 residues long. Trimming cost V 2 bases and J 4 bases, with 8 bases left between them. The CDR3 loop is CSARTDGTEAFF. The CDR3 bases are TGCAGTGCTAGAACGGACGGCACTGAAGCTTTCTTT.

This clonotype has a count of ten or more. The gene calls are TRBV29-1 and TRBJ1-1; 9 nucleotides agree with TRBD1. Looked up from germline, CDR1 is SQVTM and CDR2 is ANQGSEA. J was trimmed by 4 bases and V by 0 bases; bases with no gene match: 12. The CDR3 is 17 residues long. CDR3 in amino acids: CSVEDPGTGLGGTEAFF. The CDR3 region has the DNA TGCAGCGTTGAAGACCCCGGGACAGGGCTTGGTGGCACTGAAGCTTTCTTT.

This clonotype came up a few times. The J gene is TRBJ2-7, the V gene TRBV11-2; 7 nucleotides match TRBD2. V lost 0 bases to trimming and J lost 4 bases; unmatched junction nucleotides: 9. The CDR3 totals 16 residues. In germline, CDR1 is SGHAT, CDR2 FQNNGV. CDR3 amino acids: CASSLEGGGFYYEQYF. CDR3 bases: TGTGCCAGCAGCTTAGAGGGGGGGGGGTTCTATTACGAGCAGTACTTC.

This clonotype was seen many times. This chain joins TRBV18 and TRBJ2-3, with D perhaps TRBD1 or TRBD2 (5 bases each). The CDR3 length is 13 residues. V lost 8 bases, J lost 1 base, and 10 bases lay in between. In germline, CDR1 is KGHSH, CDR2 LQKENI. The DNA for the CDR3 is TGTGCCAGCACAGGACTCGGCACAGATACGCAGTATTTT. This encodes CASTGLGTDTQYF.

This clonotype was recorded many times. The rearrangement links TRBV7-9 to TRBJ2-1, with unresolved D. This CDR3 is 15 amino acids long. In germline, CDR1 is SEHNR, CDR2 FQNEAQ (reference sequence). V shed 3 bases and J shed 0 bases, with 9 bases lying between them. DNA for the CDR3: TGTGCCAGCAGCTTCCGGGCAAGCTCCTACAATGAGCAGTTCTTC. Protein sequence: CASSFRASSYNEQFF.

This clonotype was seen ten or more times. The chain joins TRBV7-7 to TRBJ2-3; D is undetermined. The CDR3 totals 15 residues. The germline V gene encodes CDR1 SSHAT and CDR2 FNYEAQ (reference sequence). V was clipped by 4 bases and J by 2 bases, with 13 bases between them. CDR3 nucleotide sequence: TGTGCCAGCAGCTCGACTCATGATCCCACAGATACGCAGTATTTT. Amino acid sequence: CASSSTHDPTDTQYF.

The genes are TRBV4-2 and TRBJ2-5; TRBD2 agrees at 12 bases. V lost 5 bases, J lost 2 bases, and 3 bases stayed unmatched. Germline CDR1 reads LGHNA; CDR2 reads YNFKEQ. The CDR3 contains 15 residues. CDR3 protein: CASSGGLAGQETQYF. In nucleotides, the CDR3 is TGTGCCAGCAGCGGGGGACTAGCGGGTCAAGAGACCCAGTACTTC.

This clonotype was detected ten times or more. This chain connects TRBV20-1 to TRBJ1-2, with TRBD1 matching 9 bases. V lost 3 bases and J lost 8; bases outside the gene matches: 10. The CDR3 consists of 14 residues. Per the germline V gene, CDR1 is DFQATT and CDR2 is SNEGSKA (reference sequence). The DNA of the CDR3 is TGCAGTGCTAGCTATCCACAGGGGGCGGGAGGCTACACCTTC. This sequence encodes CSASYPQGAGGYTF.